This T cell receptor beta chain was captured in a study of glioma-infiltrating T cells after dendritic cell vaccination. Here immunoSEQ multiplex PCR was the method, and the copy in TCRdb shows in-frame clones only, minus some. Here the sample spans about 100,000 clones, approximately 80% being singletons. This CDR3 comprises 15 residues. From germline, CDR1 is SGHRS and CDR2 YFSETQ. The V end was cut by 4 bases, the J end by 1 base, with 14 bases between. Specimen: blood, collected before dendritic cell vaccination. This rearrangement joins TRBV5-1 to TRBJ1-1, with D tentatively TRBD1 (5 bases). The origin of this receptor is a human donor with glioblastoma. CDR3 in amino acids: CASSLLRQTNTEAFF. The CDR3 DNA sequence: TGCGCCAGCAGCCTCCTCCGACAGACGAACACTGAAGCTTTCTTT.